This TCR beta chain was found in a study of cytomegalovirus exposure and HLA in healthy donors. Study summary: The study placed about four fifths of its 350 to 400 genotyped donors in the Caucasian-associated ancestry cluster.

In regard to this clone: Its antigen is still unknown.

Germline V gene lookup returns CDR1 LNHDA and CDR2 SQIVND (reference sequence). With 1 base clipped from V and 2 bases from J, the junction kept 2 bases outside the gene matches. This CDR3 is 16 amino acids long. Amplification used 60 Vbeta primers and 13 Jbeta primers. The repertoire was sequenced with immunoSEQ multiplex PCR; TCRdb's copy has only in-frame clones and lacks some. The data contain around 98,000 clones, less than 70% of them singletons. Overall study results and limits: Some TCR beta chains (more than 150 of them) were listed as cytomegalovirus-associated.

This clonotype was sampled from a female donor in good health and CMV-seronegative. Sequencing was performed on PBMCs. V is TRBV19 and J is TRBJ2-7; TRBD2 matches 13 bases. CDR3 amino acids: CASSIAGLAGAYEQYF. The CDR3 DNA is TGTGCCAGTAGTATAGCCGGACTAGCGGGAGCCTACGAGCAGTACTTC. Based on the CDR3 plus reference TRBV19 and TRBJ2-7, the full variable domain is DGGITQSPKYLFRKEGQNVTLSCEQNLNHDAMYWYRQDPGQGLRLIYYSQIVNDFQKGDIAEGYSVSREKKESFPLTVTSAQKNPTAFYLCASSIAGLAGAYEQYFGPGTRLTVT.